What follows are 14 T cell receptor beta chains derived from one specimen sequenced in a study of prognosis after radiotherapy for stage I lung cancer. Template was genomic DNA; TCR beta CDR3 amplified in two multiplex PCR rounds. Each TRBV and TRBJ gene had its own primer in the first PCR round. A single record per CDR3 protein comes from TCRdb applying MiXCR to the multiplex PCR reads. This sample carries about 47,000 distinct CDR3 sequences, about 32% of them seen once, and the ten largest clones take roughly 9.4%. The sample here was PBMCs, taken before or after stereotactic body radiation therapy (not recorded which). These receptors originate from a donor aged 50 or older with non-small cell lung cancer.

The chain links TRBV5-1 to TRBJ2-7; D call uncertain. This CDR3 has 16 amino acids. Between the trimmed V and J ends, which lost 1 base and 4 bases, there was a span of 18 bases. Germline assignment: CDR1 SGHRS and CDR2 YFSETQ. CDR3 in amino acids: CASSLRLTHTPYEQYF. In DNA form, the CDR3 reads TGCGCCAGCAGCTTGAGACTCACCCACACCCCTTACGAGCAGTACTTC.

This clonotype showed up many times. The gene calls are TRBV29-1 and TRBJ2-3; TRBD1 matches at 8 bases. The CDR3 spans 13 residues. CDR1 SQVTM and CDR2 ANQGSEA come from the germline V gene. Trimming cost V 3 bases and J 4 bases; bases outside gene matches: 3. In DNA form, the CDR3 reads TGCAGCGTTGAGGCAGGGGGCGCAGATACGCAGTATTTT. It encodes CSVEAGGADTQYF.

At least ten counts were recorded for this clonotype. Compared with germline, one end of the junction differs, possibly owing to a read error. V usage is TRBV7-7 and J usage is TRBJ2-5; 8 bases match TRBD2. Germline CDR1 and CDR2: SSHAT and FNYEAQ (reference sequence). CDR3 length: 14 residues. CDR3 sequence: CASSSGGGMETQYF. The DNA for the CDR3 is TGTGCTAGCAGCTCCGGGGGGGGGATGGAGACCCAGTACTTC.

Ten or more counts support this clonotype. The chain joins TRBV6-2 or TRBV6-3 to TRBJ2-7; D remains unclear. Trimming stripped 0 bases from V and 1 base from J, with 16 bases between. Germline loops: CDR1 MNHEY, CDR2 SVGEGT. The length of the CDR3 is 17 residues. The CDR3 is CASSYSLFKARSYEQYF. Here the CDR3 DNA reads TGTGCCAGCAGTTACTCCCTCTTTAAGGCGCGGTCCTACGAGCAGTACTTC.

Turning to this clonotype: A much larger clone sits a single nucleotide away, making a read error possible. CDR3 nucleotides: TGTGCCAGTAGTTACTATTTTTACTACACCTTC. It yields the protein CASSYYFYYTF. The chain uses TRBV19 and TRBJ1-2; D ambiguous. V dropped 5 bases and J dropped 10 bases, with 11 bases sitting between them. The CDR3 is made up of 11 amino acids. Germline V gene lookup returns CDR1 LNHDA and CDR2 SQIVND (reference sequence).

Details on this clonotype: This may stem from a read error, because a much larger clone lies one nucleotide away. The CDR3 protein is CASSAGPRGNEKLFF. The DNA for the CDR3 is TGTGCCAGCAGTGCGGGTCCAAGGGGGAATGAAAAACTGTTTTTT. The rearrangement uses TRBV2 and TRBJ1-4; D is perhaps TRBD1 (6 bases). The germline V and J ends were trimmed by 4 bases and 5 bases, with 14 bases remaining between them. This CDR3 is 15 amino acids long. Germline-derived CDR1 and CDR2 are SNHLY and FYNNEI.

This clonotype came up many times. The CDR3 spells CASSQDSSFPLQFF. CDR3 sequence (DNA): TGTGCCAGCAGCCAGGACTCTTCCTTCCCCCTGCAGTTCTTC. The chain recombines TRBV7-3 with TRBJ2-1, with D possibly matching TRBD2 (5 bases). CDR3 length: 14 amino acids. V was shortened by 5 bases and J by 12 bases, with 20 bases between the two germline ends. Germline values: CDR1 SGHTA, CDR2 FQGTGA.

The chain couples TRBV4-3 to TRBJ1-4; D might be TRBD1 (5 bases). Germline V gene sequence: CDR1 LGHNA, CDR2 YSLEER. V lost 3 bases and J lost 0, with 8 bases in between. The CDR3 extends over 15 amino acids. The CDR3 DNA sequence: TGCGCCAGCAGCCAGGGGACGTCAACTAATGAAAAACTGTTTTTT. Protein product: CASSQGTSTNEKLFF.

The V and J genes are TRBV11-2 and TRBJ2-2, with D possibly called TRBD1 or TRBD2 (5 bases each). Trimming removed 1 base at V and 7 bases at J, with 13 bases between. CDR3 length equals 15 residues. Germline-derived CDR1 and CDR2 are SGHAT and FQNNGV. The CDR3 DNA sequence: TGTGCCAGCAGCTTAGTCTATAGCGACAGCGGGGAGCTGTTTTTT. Translation: CASSLVYSDSGELFF.

Comments on this clonotype: A read error may explain this, as a much larger clone is one base away. This chain connects TRBV6-1 to TRBJ2-2; possibly TRBD2 for D (5 bases). The CDR3 is 13 amino acids. V lost 7 bases and J lost 7, with 13 bases in between. CDR1 MNHNS and CDR2 SASEGT come from the germline V gene. CDR3 region: CASITGKIGELFF. The CDR3 DNA reads as TGTGCCAGCATTACGGGGAAGATCGGGGAGCTGTTTTTT.

This clonotype was detected only once. A much larger clone lies a single base off, so this may be a read error. The chain uses TRBV18 and TRBJ2-1; 8 positions agree with TRBD1. Germline CDR1 reads KGHSH; CDR2 reads LQKENI. The CDR3 has 15 amino acids. Germline trimming cut 3 bases from V and 4 bases from J; bases unmatched to any gene: 5. CDR3 protein: CASSPTGVEYNEQFF. CDR3 bases: TGTGCCAGCTCACCGACAGGGGTCGAGTACAATGAGCAGTTCTTC.

The genes are TRBV7-2 and TRBJ2-7, with D uncertain. V lost 3 bases to trimming and J lost 2 bases, with 14 bases between them. Germline values: CDR1 SGHTA, CDR2 FQGNSA. CDR3 length: 15 residues. The CDR3 sequence: CASSFLRSSPYEQYF. Here the CDR3 DNA reads TGTGCCAGCAGCTTTCTAAGGTCCTCCCCCTACGAGCAGTACTTC.

This clonotype was recorded at least ten times. The CDR3 bases are TGCGCCAGCAGCTTGGCGGGGGGGACCCTTGGAAACACCATATATTTT. Its translation: CASSLAGGTLGNTIYF. J is TRBJ1-3 and V is TRBV5-1, with D perhaps matching TRBD1 (5 bases). The CDR3 totals 16 residues. V lost 0 bases and J lost 3, with 13 bases in between. The germline V gene encodes CDR1 SGHRS and CDR2 YFSETQ.

A remark on this clonotype: A much larger clone lies a single base off, so this may be a read error. This chain links TRBV10-3 with TRBJ2-2, with a weak D call TRBD1 (6 bases). V gave up 3 bases and J gave up 9 bases, with 14 bases separating them. The CDR3 consists of 14 residues. Germline V gene data show CDR1 as ENHRY and CDR2 as SYGVKD. CDR3 loop: CAISDRGPPWELFF. The CDR3 coding sequence is TGTGCCATCAGTGACAGGGGTCCCCCCTGGGAGCTGTTTTTT.